Listed below are T cell receptor beta chains from one sample, sequenced in a study of blood T cell repertoires in COVID-19. Profiling relied on immunoSEQ multiplex PCR, and the TCRdb table lists in-frame clones only, not all of them. The repertoire consists of over 150,000 clones, with about four fifths occurring once and the leading ten covering around 32%. Sequenced material: peripheral blood. The origin of the receptors is a woman in her sixties or seventies with acute or convalescent COVID-19. CDR3s include the opening cysteine and the closing phenylalanine or tryptophan. Fields, in order: clone size, V gene, J gene, D gene, CDR3 DNA, CDR3 protein. The D gene is left open where the match is weak. Only part of the rows carry a size: once, few, many, or a class if the clone is expanded.

clone_size: -; v_call: TRBV7-8; j_call: TRBJ1-1; d_call: TRBD1; cdr3_nt: TGTGCCAGCAGCTTAGCCGACAGGGGGAGTACTGAAGCTTTCTTT; cdr3_aa: CASSLADRGSTEAFF
clone_size: -; v_call: TRBV11-2; j_call: TRBJ2-1; d_call: -; cdr3_nt: TGTGCCAGCATCCCCCATAGTGCAAGCTCCTACAATGAGCAGTTCTTC; cdr3_aa: CASIPHSASSYNEQFF
clone_size: -; v_call: TRBV29-1; j_call: TRBJ1-2; d_call: TRBD1; cdr3_nt: TGCAGCGTAGGAACGGGACAGGGAACTATCCCCCTCTTC; cdr3_aa: CSVGTGQGTIPLF
clone_size: -; v_call: TRBV28; j_call: TRBJ1-2; d_call: TRBD1; cdr3_nt: TGTGCCAGCAGTCCCTCAGGGGGCGACGGCTACACCTTC; cdr3_aa: CASSPSGGDGYTF
clone_size: -; v_call: TRBV4-2; j_call: TRBJ1-2; d_call: -; cdr3_nt: TGTGCCAGCAGCCAACCCTCCCCTAACTCCGCGGGTGGAGACGGCTACACCTTC; cdr3_aa: CASSQPSPNSAGGDGYTF
clone_size: few; v_call: TRBV4-2; j_call: TRBJ2-5; d_call: TRBD2; cdr3_nt: TGTGCCAGCAGCCAAGACCTAGCGGGGGGGCCGCGGGAGACCCAGTACTTC; cdr3_aa: CASSQDLAGGPRETQYF
clone_size: once; v_call: TRBV5-4; j_call: TRBJ2-7; d_call: TRBD1; cdr3_nt: TGTGCCAGCAGCGATAATGGACAGGTAACCTACGAGCAGTACTTC; cdr3_aa: CASSDNGQVTYEQYF
clone_size: -; v_call: TRBV7-9; j_call: TRBJ1-5; d_call: -; cdr3_nt: TGTGCCAGCAGCACTCAGGGGTCCAATCAGCCCCAGCATTTT; cdr3_aa: CASSTQGSNQPQHF
clone_size: -; v_call: TRBV19; j_call: TRBJ2-6; d_call: TRBD1; cdr3_nt: TGTGCCAGTAGTCAGGGACAGGGAGCCGCTGGGGCCAACGTCCTGACTTTC; cdr3_aa: CASSQGQGAAGANVLTF
clone_size: few; v_call: TRBV9; j_call: TRBJ1-6; d_call: -; cdr3_nt: TGTGCCAGCAGCGTAGATGGGGGCAGAAGCTCCTATAATTCACCCCTCCACTTT; cdr3_aa: CASSVDGGRSSYNSPLHF
clone_size: -; v_call: TRBV10-2; j_call: TRBJ1-5; d_call: -; cdr3_nt: TGCGCCACCGCCGACAGTATAGAGAATCAGCCCCAGCATTTT; cdr3_aa: CATADSIENQPQHF
clone_size: -; v_call: TRBV5-1; j_call: TRBJ2-3; d_call: -; cdr3_nt: TGCGCCAGCAGTACCAAGCGGGGCACAGATACGCAGTATTTT; cdr3_aa: CASSTKRGTDTQYF
clone_size: -; v_call: TRBV19; j_call: TRBJ2-7; d_call: -; cdr3_nt: TGTGCCAGTAGTATGGTACAGGGTCCCGAGCAGTACTTC; cdr3_aa: CASSMVQGPEQYF
clone_size: few; v_call: TRBV11-3; j_call: TRBJ1-1; d_call: -; cdr3_nt: TGTGCCAGCAGCTTACGCCTGCAAGTTCTATGGGGGCCCGAAGCTTTCTTT; cdr3_aa: CASSLRLQVLWGPEAFF
clone_size: -; v_call: TRBV9; j_call: TRBJ1-1; d_call: TRBD1; cdr3_nt: TGTGCCAGGCGGGCAGGAGGGGGCCCTTTTATGAACACTGAAGCTTTCTTT; cdr3_aa: CARRAGGGPFMNTEAFF
clone_size: -; v_call: TRBV7-3; j_call: TRBJ1-2; d_call: TRBD1; cdr3_nt: TGTGCCAGCAGCTTAACTGGACAGGTTGGGGGCTACACCTTC; cdr3_aa: CASSLTGQVGGYTF
clone_size: -; v_call: TRBV5-1; j_call: TRBJ1-4; d_call: -; cdr3_nt: TGCGCCAGCAGCATGACTACCACTAATGAAAAACTGTTTTTT; cdr3_aa: CASSMTTTNEKLFF
clone_size: -; v_call: TRBV6-5; j_call: TRBJ1-6; d_call: -; cdr3_nt: TGTGCCAGCAGTAGGACAGTTGGGAGTTCACCCCTCCACTTT; cdr3_aa: CASSRTVGSSPLHF
clone_size: once; v_call: TRBV30; j_call: TRBJ2-3; d_call: TRBD2; cdr3_nt: TGTGCCTGGAGTGTATGGGACTATACTAGCACAGATACGCAGTATTTT; cdr3_aa: CAWSVWDYTSTDTQYF
clone_size: -; v_call: TRBV6-5; j_call: TRBJ1-1; d_call: -; cdr3_nt: TGTGCCAGCAGTTACTGGGGGGGTTTGGCTGAAGCTTTCTTT; cdr3_aa: CASSYWGGLAEAFF
clone_size: -; v_call: TRBV18; j_call: TRBJ1-3; d_call: TRBD1; cdr3_nt: TGTGCCAGCTCACCCGGACAGGTCTCTGGAAACACCATATATTTT; cdr3_aa: CASSPGQVSGNTIYF
clone_size: -; v_call: TRBV19; j_call: TRBJ1-1; d_call: -; cdr3_nt: TGTGCCAGTAGTAGCTGGGACACCCGTGGCACTGAAGCTTTCTTT; cdr3_aa: CASSSWDTRGTEAFF
clone_size: -; v_call: TRBV7-9; j_call: TRBJ1-1; d_call: -; cdr3_nt: TGTGCCAGCAGCTTAACCCGGGACACTGAAGCTTTCTTT; cdr3_aa: CASSLTRDTEAFF
clone_size: -; v_call: TRBV10-1; j_call: TRBJ2-1; d_call: -; cdr3_nt: TGCGCCAGCAGCTCCCCTTCGGTCAATGAGCAGTTCTTC; cdr3_aa: CASSSPSVNEQFF
clone_size: -; v_call: TRBV4-2; j_call: TRBJ2-1; d_call: TRBD2; cdr3_nt: TGTGCCAGCAGCCAAGAATTGACTAGCGGGGGTTTTAACAATGAGCAGTTCTTC; cdr3_aa: CASSQELTSGGFNNEQFF
clone_size: -; v_call: TRBV7-9; j_call: TRBJ1-6; d_call: TRBD1; cdr3_nt: TGTGCCAGCAGCCAACCGGGACAGGGATCACCCCTCCACTTT; cdr3_aa: CASSQPGQGSPLHF
clone_size: -; v_call: TRBV3-1/TRBV3-2; j_call: TRBJ2-3; d_call: TRBD2; cdr3_nt: TGTGCCAGCAGCCAGGGACTAGCGGGGGGCGTGGATACGCAGTATTTT; cdr3_aa: CASSQGLAGGVDTQYF
clone_size: -; v_call: TRBV14; j_call: TRBJ2-3; d_call: -; cdr3_nt: TGTGCCAGCAGTCTTCTGCGGGGCACCACAGATACGCAGTATTTT; cdr3_aa: CASSLLRGTTDTQYF
clone_size: -; v_call: TRBV29-1; j_call: TRBJ1-4; d_call: TRBD1; cdr3_nt: TGCAGCGTTGAAGTGCGCCAGGGGGCGGGTAATGAAAAACTGTTTTTT; cdr3_aa: CSVEVRQGAGNEKLFF
clone_size: -; v_call: TRBV7-9; j_call: TRBJ2-1; d_call: -; cdr3_nt: TGTGCCAGCAGCTTAGGGCTAGCGACCTACAATGAGCAGTTCTTC; cdr3_aa: CASSLGLATYNEQFF
clone_size: -; v_call: TRBV12-3/TRBV12-4; j_call: TRBJ2-2; d_call: -; cdr3_nt: TGTGCCAGCAGTTCCAGGAACACCGGGGAGCTGTTTTTT; cdr3_aa: CASSSRNTGELFF
clone_size: -; v_call: TRBV6-5; j_call: TRBJ2-6; d_call: -; cdr3_nt: TGTGCCAGCAGTACTGAGGGGGCTGGGGCCAACGTCCTGACTTTC; cdr3_aa: CASSTEGAGANVLTF
clone_size: -; v_call: TRBV28; j_call: TRBJ1-4; d_call: -; cdr3_nt: -; cdr3_aa: CATRVWERDRDEKLFF
clone_size: -; v_call: TRBV19; j_call: TRBJ2-5; d_call: -; cdr3_nt: TGTGCCAGTAGTATCCTCGGGGGGCAACAAGAGACCCAGTACTTC; cdr3_aa: CASSILGGQQETQYF
clone_size: -; v_call: TRBV10-1; j_call: TRBJ1-1; d_call: -; cdr3_nt: TGCGCCAGCAGTGCTCGAGGATGGGACACTGAAGCTTTCTTT; cdr3_aa: CASSARGWDTEAFF
clone_size: few; v_call: TRBV19; j_call: TRBJ1-3; d_call: -; cdr3_nt: TGTGCCAGTAGGAGGGGACTCTCTGGAAACACCATATATTTT; cdr3_aa: CASRRGLSGNTIYF
clone_size: -; v_call: TRBV19; j_call: TRBJ1-2; d_call: TRBD1; cdr3_nt: TGTGCCAGTAGTTCTTGGACAGGGGGTAACTATGGCTACACCTTC; cdr3_aa: CASSSWTGGNYGYTF
clone_size: -; v_call: TRBV15; j_call: TRBJ1-5; d_call: -; cdr3_nt: TGTGCCACCAGCAGAGGGAGGGATCAGCCCCAGCATTTT; cdr3_aa: CATSRGRDQPQHF